The present entry profiles one T cell receptor beta chain with its context. CDR1 is WSHSY, CDR2 SAAADI, per germline. CDR3 length: 13 residues. V trimming: 4 bases; J trimming: 10 bases; junction bases outside the gene matches: 6. The record originates from a study of blood T cell repertoires in COVID-19. Study information: PBMCs, B-cell-depleted T cells, or T cells provided the cDNA or gDNA that made up the material.

The method was immunoSEQ multiplex PCR; TCRdb's version includes in-frame clones alone and lacks a portion of them. This sample has over 200,000 clones; around 86% occur once, and the top ten carry about 6%. The receptor was isolated from a man of 80 years or more with acute or convalescent COVID-19. Input material: peripheral blood. V gene TRBV10-2 combines with J gene TRBJ2-1; 8 bases line up with TRBD2. In DNA, the CDR3 is TGCGCCAGCAGTGTAGCGGGACAAGGGGAGCAGTTCTTC. Protein: CASSVAGQGEQFF.